The sequence of this TCR beta chain was determined in a study of T cells in Graves' hyperthyroidism and ophthalmopathy. Notes on the study in general: Most thyroid clonotypes with frequency above 0.001 were detected in blood. Ophthalmopathy stood apart from stable hyperthyroidism in a 13 V-J model.

Comment on this clonotype: The antigen remains undetermined. One end of the junction is discordant with germline, which a read error may explain.

TCR beta CDR3 sequences were amplified from RNA transcripts. The study used the HTBI primer set for a first-round RT-PCR of the TCR CDR3. A single record per CDR3 protein comes from TCRdb applying MiXCR to the multiplex PCR reads. Of a few hundred thousand distinct CDR3 sequences listed, about half are singletons. Sequences were obtained from peripheral blood or thyroid tissue (not recorded which). The source is an adult woman with Graves' disease, either hyperthyroidism or ophthalmopathy (not recorded which).

CDR3 bases: TGTGCCTGCAGTGCTGGGCGGGAGGGGTTTGGCGCTGGAAACACCATATATTTT. This gives the protein CACSAGREGFGAGNTIYF. This chain uses TRBV25-1 with TRBJ1-3; D may be TRBD1 (5 bases). The V gene's germline CDR1 is MGHDK and CDR2 SYGVNS. The CDR3 loop spans 18 amino acids.